This T cell receptor beta chain was sequenced during a study of chemoradiotherapy in HPV16-positive cancers. Study-level background: Candidate HPV-specific clones and shared TCR motifs came from a couple of HPV16-positive patients.

Produced via immunoSEQ multiplex PCR; TCRdb's table is partial and in-frame only. Of roughly 29,000 clones listed, about 91% are singletons. Repeated repertoire sampling spanned the course of chemoradiotherapy. Regarding the study as a whole: Candidate HPV-specific clones and E7-related TCR motifs grew in tumor during treatment. For HPV16-positive patients, expanding HPV-responsive T cells associated with longer recurrence-free survival.

The CDR3 spans 15 residues. V trimming: 6 bases; J trimming: 3 bases; junction bases outside the gene matches: 4. CDR1 and CDR2 from the germline V gene are WNHNN and SYGVQD (reference sequence). As to this clone: Its specificity is unknown.

This TCR came from a human donor with HPV-associated anogenital cancer. The specimen was blood, collected from a patient who underwent chemoradiotherapy. The V gene is TRBV10-1, the J gene TRBJ2-5, with 13 bases that match TRBD2. The CDR3 nucleotides read TGCGCCAGCAGGGGACTAGCGGGGCATAAAGAGACCCAGTACTTC. Amino acids: CASRGLAGHKETQYF.